This is a list of T cell receptor beta chains from one sample in a study of somatic mutations in cytotoxic T cells in rheumatoid arthritis. TCRdb keeps only in-frame clones here, not all; method: immunoSEQ multiplex PCR. The sample has 10,000 to 13,000 clones, roughly 71% seen once. Sequencing used CD8+ T cells sorted from blood. The receptors were sampled from an adult with rheumatoid arthritis. Each CDR3 is given with its conserved first and last residue. Each record gives: D gene, J gene, clone size, V gene, CDR3 DNA, CDR3 protein. D genes are given only for firm matches. Rows give clone size only sometimes, using once, few, many, or a class for an expanded clone.

-,TRBJ2-7,-,TRBV5-1,TGCGCCAGCAGCTCCACCGCCATGGGCTTAGCGCGGTACGAGCAGTACTTC,CASSSTAMGLARYEQYF
-,TRBJ2-7,-,TRBV11-2,TGTGCCAGCAGCGATTACCAGGGTGGCGAGCAGTACTTC,CASSDYQGGEQYF
TRBD1,TRBJ2-7,-,TRBV9,TGTGCCAGCAGCCCCCCGGACAGGTCCTACGAGCAGTACTTC,CASSPPDRSYEQYF
TRBD1,TRBJ1-4,-,TRBV4-3,TGCGCCAGCAGCCAAGGAAGGGGGCATAATGAAAAACTGTTTTTT,CASSQGRGHNEKLFF
TRBD1,TRBJ2-7,-,TRBV6-6,TGTGCCAGCAGTTACCGGGACAGGGTCTACGAGCAGTACTTC,CASSYRDRVYEQYF
TRBD1,TRBJ1-4,medium-sized,TRBV5-6,TGTGCCAGCAGCACCGGGACAGGGGGCGCGGATGAAAAACTGTTTTTT,CASSTGTGGADEKLFF
-,TRBJ1-1,-,TRBV15,TGTGCCACCAGTACAGGGTGGAACACTGAAGCTTTCTTT,CATSTGWNTEAFF
TRBD2,TRBJ2-1,-,TRBV7-9,TGTGCCAGCAGCCTCCGTTATAGCGGGGCGTCTCCCTACAATGAGCAGTTCTTC,CASSLRYSGASPYNEQFF
-,TRBJ2-1,once,TRBV5-5,TGTGCCAGCAGCTTGGCTGAGTGGGCTCGTGGCAATGAGCAGTTCTTC,CASSLAEWARGNEQFF
TRBD2,TRBJ2-3,few,TRBV7-3,TGTGCCAGCAGCGCGGGACTAGGGTACACAGATACGCAGTATTTT,CASSAGLGYTDTQYF
-,TRBJ2-7,once,TRBV11-2,TGTGCCAGCGGAGGGGTGTCAGGGTCCCACGAGCAGTACTTC,CASGGVSGSHEQYF
TRBD1,TRBJ2-7,-,TRBV29-1,TGCAGCGTTGCCGGGACAGTTGCCTACGAGCAGTACTTC,CSVAGTVAYEQYF
TRBD1,TRBJ1-5,few,TRBV27,TGTGCCAGCAGTTTAACAGGGGGCAATCAGCCCCAGCATTTT,CASSLTGGNQPQHF
-,TRBJ2-7,few,TRBV27,TGTGCCAGCAGTTCTCCCCTCTACGAGCAGTACTTC,CASSSPLYEQYF
-,TRBJ2-7,-,TRBV27,TGTGCCAGCAGTTTAAACAGGGACTACGAGCAGTACTTC,CASSLNRDYEQYF